This is a list of T cell receptor beta chains from one sample in a study of T cells in localized non-small cell lung cancer. Assay: immunoSEQ multiplex PCR; the TCRdb copy retains only in-frame clones and omits some. Of roughly 64,000 clones listed, roughly 80% are singletons. The sample here was PBMCs, taken before any cancer treatment. The receptors shown here come from a man aged 40-75 years with stage II lung adenocarcinoma. Both conserved end residues are part of each CDR3. The order of the fields is V gene, J gene, clone size, D gene, CDR3 DNA, CDR3 protein. A D gene is named only where the DNA matches it firmly. For some rows the clone size is stated as once, few or many, or as a class when expanded; others skip it.

v_gene: TRBV18
j_gene: TRBJ2-3
abundance: NA
d_gene: TRBD2
CDR3nt: TGTGCCAGCTCACCACTGGGCGGGAGGGGAACAGATACGCAGTATTTT
CDR3aa: CASSPLGGRGTDTQYF

v_gene: TRBV4-1
j_gene: TRBJ1-2
abundance: NA
d_gene: NA
CDR3nt: TGCGCCAGCAGCCCTAGGACGCCGGGAGGGGATGGCTACACCTTC
CDR3aa: CASSPRTPGGDGYTF

v_gene: TRBV29-1
j_gene: TRBJ1-1
abundance: NA
d_gene: TRBD1
CDR3nt: TGCAGCGCTGCCGGACAGGGGTTGAGGACTGAAGCTTTCTTT
CDR3aa: CSAAGQGLRTEAFF

v_gene: TRBV7-8
j_gene: TRBJ1-2
abundance: NA
d_gene: TRBD1
CDR3nt: TGTGCCAGCAGCCTAGGACAGGGCGACTATGGCTACACCTTC
CDR3aa: CASSLGQGDYGYTF

v_gene: TRBV12-5
j_gene: TRBJ2-3
abundance: NA
d_gene: NA
CDR3nt: TGTGCTAGTGGTTTGGGTGGACTCGAGCGAGATACGCAGTATTTT
CDR3aa: CASGLGGLERDTQYF

v_gene: TRBV7-9
j_gene: TRBJ1-2
abundance: NA
d_gene: TRBD1
CDR3nt: TGTGCCAGCAGCTCCTTTCCCGGGACAGGGGGCGACGGGGGCTACACCTTC
CDR3aa: CASSSFPGTGGDGGYTF

v_gene: TRBV5-1
j_gene: TRBJ1-5
abundance: NA
d_gene: NA
CDR3nt: TGCGCCAGCAGCTTGGGTCAGGGAGCGAATCAGCCCCAGCATTTT
CDR3aa: CASSLGQGANQPQHF

v_gene: TRBV19
j_gene: TRBJ1-2
abundance: NA
d_gene: NA
CDR3nt: TGTGCCAGTAGTCCTTTCCAACTCAGGGGTCCTCGAGCTAACTATGGCTACACCTTC
CDR3aa: CASSPFQLRGPRANYGYTF

v_gene: TRBV14
j_gene: TRBJ2-5
abundance: NA
d_gene: TRBD2
CDR3nt: TGTGCCAGCAGCCGACGGACTAGCGGAATGTACCAAGAGACCCAGTACTTC
CDR3aa: CASSRRTSGMYQETQYF

v_gene: TRBV29-1
j_gene: TRBJ2-7
abundance: NA
d_gene: NA
CDR3nt: TGCAGCGTTGAAGGTGGCAGGGGCTCCTACGAGCAGTACTTC
CDR3aa: CSVEGGRGSYEQYF

v_gene: TRBV19
j_gene: TRBJ1-5
abundance: NA
d_gene: NA
CDR3nt: TGTGCCAGTAGTATCCCAACCAATCAGCCCCAGCATTTT
CDR3aa: CASSIPTNQPQHF

v_gene: TRBV10-2
j_gene: TRBJ1-5
abundance: once
d_gene: NA
CDR3nt: TGCGCCAGCAGTGAGTGGGGGGTTCAGATCCCGGGGCCCCAGCATTTT
CDR3aa: CASSEWGVQIPGPQHF

v_gene: TRBV5-1
j_gene: TRBJ1-3
abundance: NA
d_gene: TRBD1
CDR3nt: TGCGCCAGCAGCTTGGGACAGGGAGGAAACACCATATATTTT
CDR3aa: CASSLGQGGNTIYF

v_gene: TRBV7-2
j_gene: TRBJ2-2
abundance: NA
d_gene: TRBD2
CDR3nt: TGTGCCAGCAGCTTGAGCGGGGTGAACACCGGGGAGCTGTTTTTT
CDR3aa: CASSLSGVNTGELFF

v_gene: TRBV27
j_gene: TRBJ1-1
abundance: NA
d_gene: TRBD1
CDR3nt: TGTGCCAGCAACGAAAGACAGGGAAGGAACACTGAAGCTTTCTTT
CDR3aa: CASNERQGRNTEAFF